The T cell receptor (beta chain) described here comes from a study of PD-L1 blockade in urothelial cancer. Whole-study context: Blood-derived samples held a median about 130,000 T cells.

CDR1 SGHNT and CDR2 YYREEE come from the germline V gene (reference sequence). V gave up 1 base and J gave up 8 bases; unmatched junction bases: 3. The length of the CDR3 is 15 residues. Measured with immunoSEQ multiplex PCR; TCRdb has only the in-frame clones, and not every one. This table has about 74,000 clones, approximately 80% appearing once. The rearrangement links TRBV5-4 to TRBJ2-1; TRBD2 matches 13 bases. Sequenced here: PBMCs, sampled around atezolizumab (anti-PD-L1) treatment. The source is a man aged 65 to 79 with urothelial cancer. The CDR3 loop is CASSLRTSGSDEQFF. CDR3 in DNA: TGTGCCAGCAGCTTGCGGACTAGCGGGAGCGATGAGCAGTTCTTC.